Only a few counts were recorded for the clone carrying this TCR beta chain. The antigen is not known. Isolating PBMCs gave at least 7 million of these cells per sample. This specimen belongs to a study of blood T cells in healthy people across ages. CDR1 is SGHNT, CDR2 YENEEA, per germline. CDR3 size: 15 residues. Trimming removed 1 base at V and 4 bases at J, with 12 bases between. Sample-barcoded 5' priming and a J-beta primer mix drove a second PCR of 7 to 11 cycles. MiXCR, applied by TCRdb to the 5' RACE reads, yields one record per CDR3 protein. Of some 1.4 million distinct CDR3 sequences listed, 40% to 50% are singletons. Points from the study as a whole: Investigators treated diversity estimates from one million T cells as underestimates. More naive CD4+ cells and higher diversity marked long-lived donors relative to aged donors. A conclusive naive versus antigen-experienced comparison was prevented by the unsorted PBMCs.

The sequence was collected from a woman aged 18-35 years in good health. The rearrangement links TRBV11-3 to TRBJ2-3; TRBD1 might be the D (6 bases). Sequenced input: blood. This CDR3 reads CASSLGTGNPDTQYF. The DNA of the CDR3 is TGTGCCAGCAGCTTAGGAACAGGGAACCCAGATACGCAGTATTTT.